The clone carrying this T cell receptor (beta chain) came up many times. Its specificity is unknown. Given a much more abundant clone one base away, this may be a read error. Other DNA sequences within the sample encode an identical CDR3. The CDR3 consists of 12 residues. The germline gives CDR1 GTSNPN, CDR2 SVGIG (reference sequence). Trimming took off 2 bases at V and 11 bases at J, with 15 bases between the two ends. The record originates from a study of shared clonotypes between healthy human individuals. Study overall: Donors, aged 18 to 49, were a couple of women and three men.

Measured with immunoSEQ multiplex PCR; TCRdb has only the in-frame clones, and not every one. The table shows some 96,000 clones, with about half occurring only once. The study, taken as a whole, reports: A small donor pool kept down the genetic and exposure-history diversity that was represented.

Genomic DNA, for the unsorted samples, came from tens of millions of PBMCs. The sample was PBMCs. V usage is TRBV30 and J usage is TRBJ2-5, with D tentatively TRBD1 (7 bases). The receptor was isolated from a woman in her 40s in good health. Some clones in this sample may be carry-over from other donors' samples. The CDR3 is CAWSPSRGEQYF. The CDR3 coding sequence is TGTGCCTGGAGTCCCTCCAGGGGGGAGCAGTACTTC.